This TCR beta chain is drawn from a study of blood T cell repertoires in COVID-19. About the study: Sample material is recorded as cDNA or gDNA derived from T cells, B-cell-depleted T cells, or PBMCs.

The V and J ends lost 7 bases and 5 bases, in that order; junction bases with no gene match: 22. The CDR3 has 19 amino acids. The germline CDR1 and CDR2 sequences are SGHTS and YDEGEE. As processed by the authors: Reference gene primer amplification gave estimated nucleated cell counts. Sequencing used immunoSEQ multiplex PCR; TCRdb keeps in-frame clones, though not all of them. Clonal size and the V and J genes are those of that table, whereas D and trimming came from the DNA. The sample lists about 210,000 clones, about 87% seen once, with over 1.5% in the top ten. Sequenced: peripheral blood. This clonotype originated in an older man with acute or convalescent COVID-19. The chain has TRBV5-8 and TRBJ1-1; 11 nucleotides line up with TRBD1. CDR3 in DNA: TGTGCCAGCCCCTCGGGAGTTTGGACAGGGGGCCAGTATGAAACTGAAGCTTTCTTT. It is translated as CASPSGVWTGGQYETEAFF. Based on the CDR3 plus reference TRBV5-8 and TRBJ1-1, the full variable domain is EAGVTQSPTHLIKTRGQQATLRCSPISGHTSVYWYQQALGLGLQFLLWYDEGEERNRGNFPPRFSGRQFPNYSSELNVNALELEDSALYLCASPSGVWTGGQYETEAFFGQGTRLTVV.